The 9 T cell receptor beta chains in this list originate from one sample, sequenced in a study of T cell responses to AZD1222 COVID-19 vaccine. Clones were read by immunoSEQ multiplex PCR, and TCRdb kept only the in-frame ones, dropping some. The table lists 150,000 to 180,000 clones, about 87% of them singletons. Sequences were derived from peripheral blood, sampled on day 0 of AZD1222 vaccination. These receptors were obtained from an adult in good health.

This clone showed up just once. CDR3 sequence reads: CATGGINEKLFF. In DNA, the CDR3 is TGTGCCACCGGAGGGATCAATGAAAAACTGTTTTTT. V gene TRBV11-2 combines with J gene TRBJ1-4; D is undetermined. Trimming cost V 10 bases and J 5 bases, with 11 bases left between them. The CDR3 is made up of 12 amino acids. CDR1 SGHAT and CDR2 FQNNGV come from the germline V gene. The full variable domain, in which reference TRBV11-2 and TRBJ1-4 provide the parts outside the CDR3, is EAGVAQSPRYKIIEKRQSVAFWCNPISGHATLYWYQQILGQGPKLLIQFQNNGVVDDSQLPKDRFSAERLKGVDSTLKIQPAKLEDSAVYLCATGGINEKLFFGSGTQLSVL.

The chain couples TRBV7-8 to TRBJ2-2; TRBD1 aligns across 7 bases. This CDR3 has 15 amino acids. Germline loops: CDR1 SGHVS, CDR2 FQNEAQ. J was trimmed by 1 base and V by 3 bases; bases with no gene match: 2. The chain's CDR3 is CASSFRTGNTGELFF. CDR3 DNA sequence: TGTGCCAGCAGCTTCCGGACAGGGAACACCGGGGAGCTGTTTTTT.

Only one count was recorded for this clone. The chain couples TRBV18 to TRBJ1-5; D perhaps matches TRBD1 (5 bases). The ends were cut back, 6 bases at V and 4 bases at J, with 10 bases in the middle. The CDR3 sequence is 13 residues long. Germline loops: CDR1 KGHSH, CDR2 LQKENI. The CDR3 DNA is TGTGCCAGCTCTTACGACAGTAATCAGCCCCAGCATTTT. Its protein product is CASSYDSNQPQHF.

This clone was counted once. This rearrangement joins TRBV28 to TRBJ2-4; 10 bases match TRBD2. The CDR3 sequence is 16 residues long. Trimming removed 5 bases from V and 1 base from J; junction bases left unmatched: 5. Germline CDR1 reads MDHEN; CDR2 reads SYDVKM. CDR3 in DNA: TGTGCCAGCAGTATCCTAGCGGGGGTCGCCAAAAACATTCAGTACTTC. Its protein product is CASSILAGVAKNIQYF. Drawing the rest from reference TRBV28 and TRBJ2-4, the complete variable domain is DVKVTQSSRYLVKRTGEKVFLECVQDMDHENMFWYRQDPGLGLRLIYFSYDVKMKEKGDIPEGYSVSREKKERFSLILESASTNQTSMYLCASSILAGVAKNIQYFGAGTRLSVL.

This chain links TRBV6-5 with TRBJ2-1, with 12 positions matching TRBD2. Germline V gene data show CDR1 as MNHEY and CDR2 as SVGAGI. With V trimmed by 5 bases and J by 7 bases, 6 bases remained unmatched. CDR3 length: 15 amino acids. Here the CDR3 reads CASSRGGLAGNEQFF. The DNA for the CDR3 is TGTGCCAGCAGTAGGGGAGGACTAGCGGGGAATGAGCAGTTCTTC.

CDR3 amino acids: CASSVSGSSYNEQFF. CDR3 in DNA: TGTGCCAGCAGCGTTTCTGGGAGCTCCTACAATGAGCAGTTCTTC. The V and J genes are TRBV9 and TRBJ2-1; maybe TRBD2 (5 bases). Germline V gives CDR1 SGDLS, CDR2 YYNGEE. Trimming cost V 2 bases and J 0 bases, with 9 bases left between them. The CDR3 totals 15 residues. Filled out from reference TRBV9 and TRBJ2-1, the complete variable domain reads DSGVTQTPKHLITATGQRVTLRCSPRSGDLSVYWYQQSLDQGLQFLIQYYNGEERAKGNILERFSAQQFPDLHSELNLSSLELGDSALYFCASSVSGSSYNEQFFGPGTRLTVL.

The chain carries TRBV4-2 and TRBJ2-5; unclear D gene. Germline V gene sequence: CDR1 LGHNA, CDR2 YNFKEQ. The CDR3 runs 13 residues. Between the trimmed V and J ends, which lost 4 bases and 2 bases, there was a span of 8 bases. The chain's CDR3 is CASSLGNQETQYF. In DNA form, the CDR3 reads TGTGCCAGCAGCCTGGGGAATCAAGAGACCCAGTACTTC.

The V and J genes are TRBV5-4 and TRBJ2-7, with TRBD2 matching 14 bases. Germline V CDR1 and CDR2: SGHNT, YYREEE (reference sequence). This CDR3 spans 14 amino acids. V dropped 5 bases and J dropped 6; count of bases not matched to a gene: 4. CDR3 DNA sequence: TGTGCCAGCAGGGTTGGACTAGCGGGAGGCGAGCAGTACTTC. It codes for CASRVGLAGGEQYF.

The chain recombines TRBV2 with TRBJ2-7; 8 bases line up with TRBD1. The length of the CDR3 is 16 residues. Germline assignment: CDR1 SNHLY and CDR2 FYNNEI. The junction had 11 bases not matched to a gene; V was cut back by 3 bases and J by 4 bases. The CDR3 coding sequence is TGTGCCAGCAGTGACGGACAGGGACCTCTCGGGTACGAGCAGTACTTC. Translated, it gives CASSDGQGPLGYEQYF.